The T cell receptor (beta chain) under discussion was sequenced for a study of human T cells and chemical hapten exposure (dated by TCRdb to 2020 to 2023). A note on the overall study: For sensitization, 2% DPC in acetone was applied to a roughly 2 cm by roughly 2 cm area of upper inner arm skin. Patch testing was performed on the upper back with Finn chambers containing 0.01% DPC, and the patch tests were scored after 6 days according to International Contact Dermatitis Research Group standards. Alopecia areata with under or over 50% scalp involvement, alopecia totalis and alopecia universalis were represented in the patient cohort, which was mostly female. Patient blood was sampled pre-sensitization (week 0) and at 2, 6 and about 24 weeks after DPC sensitization. This study followed changes in the peripheral blood TCR repertoire in vivo during primary and secondary sensitization of alopecia patients to the hapten diphenylcyclopropenone (DPC). Libraries were combined into a pool for sequencing, and differences in TCR yield between samples came mainly from small differences in library volumes within the pool. Patients additionally received weekly therapeutic DPC doses to the scalp throughout the approximately 24-week study period. Around 29 alopecia patients provided blood for TCR sequencing at one to four time points (pre-sensitization, 2, 6 and 24 weeks).

Explained via the paper, the time point label denotes: patch test 1, 2 weeks after DPC sensitization. The treatment or condition label for this specimen denotes: therapeutic diphenylcyclopropenone sensitization with weekly scalp DPC. At every patch-test visit, the blood draw took place before the patch test was put on. Patients were eligible if aged 18 to 70, diagnosed with alopecia and judged suitable for DPC therapy, and pregnant patients were excluded. Total RNA was isolated from unfractionated whole blood collected in Tempus Blood RNA tubes. To prepare the library, RACE was applied. For sequencing, a NextSeq 500 was employed. Library preparation attached unique molecular identifiers to individual cDNA molecules for quantitative, reproducible TCR counting. Each blood RNA sample was used to sequence both TCR alpha and TCR beta chains. The authors processed their data as follows. Samples had a median of about 96,000 TCRs, with a range from roughly 23,224 to 700,000. The Decombinator software suite was used to annotate V, J and CDR3 in the TCR reads. For PS versus PT1 abundance plots, all samples were subsampled to the same number of TCRs (28,000). TCRs were defined as expanded if absent before sensitization and observed at least eight times at the 2-week time point. The public reads were reprocessed in TCRdb via fastp at Q25 and MiXCR, keeping in-frame beta chains. A single entry per CDR3 protein holds the most common genes and DNA from its merged rows. TCRdb's processing, not the authors', yielded these V and J calls. Present in this sample are around 160,000 distinct CDR3 sequences, roughly 15% of which were seen just once. The ten most abundant clones make up 1.7% of the sample.

CDR1 and CDR2 are drawn from the germline V gene (reference sequence): MNHNY, SVGAGI. The CDR3 sequence holds 16 residues, the cysteine and phenylalanine included. The sequence is cut down to CDR3 DNA, 48 bases in frame from base 1. V lost 4 bases and J lost 5 bases, and the count of bases not matched to a germline gene is 11. This clonotype was counted between two and nine times. Its antigen is unknown. No clone much larger than this one lies a single base away; base qualities are absent. Findings and caveats that apply to the study as a whole: Because all patients had alopecia, a presumed autoimmune disease, the immune response of the patients might differ from that of healthy individuals. After repeated subsampling, the strength of the expansion versus patch-test correlation and the threshold at which it became significant changed. DPC sensitization did not change how many TCRs were above 1 in 1000 frequency, and no evidence was found of alterations in global repertoire structure. Compared with pre-sensitization or healthy control sets, expanded TCRs formed significantly more large CDR3 similarity clusters, which is consistent with antigen-driven responses. A positive correlation was found between the number of PT1 expanded TCRs and patch test score, with significance reached at thresholds 8, 16 and 32 but not 4.

In this chain, TRBV6-6 is recombined with TRBJ2-7; 10 middle bases align to TRBD1. The material was whole blood, obtained in connection with sensitization to the hapten diphenylcyclopropenone (DPC). The receptor comes from a woman aged 25 to 39 with alopecia areata. Some clones in this sample may be carry-over from other donors' samples. The CDR3 protein sequence reads: CASSSDRTGGRNEQYF. The nucleotide sequence reads TGTGCCAGCAGTTCTGACCGGACAGGGGGTAGGAACGAGCAGTACTTC.